This T cell receptor (beta chain) comes out of a study of cytomegalovirus exposure and HLA in healthy donors. Broader study findings: Within an earlier analysis, most TCR beta V segments proved productive either about 87% or about 30% of the time. It was shown in a later analysis that HLA-associated TCR beta chains were more clonally expanded than other, equally common chains. Sequencing probably produced one cluster of sequence variants that were highly shared.

This CDR3 has 14 amino acids. V was trimmed by 3 bases and J by 1 base, leaving 9 bases between them. Germline CDR1 is MNHNS and CDR2 is SASEGT. In the case of this clone: The antigen remains unidentified.

PCR employed 60 Vbeta and 13 Jbeta primers. Method: immunoSEQ multiplex PCR; TCRdb's copy keeps in-frame clones and lacks some. The data hold some 130,000 clones, with about two thirds observed a single time. Although they were nominally healthy when sampled, donors likely had unrecorded immune exposures. The chain couples TRBV6-1 to TRBJ1-1, with D maybe TRBD1 (6 bases). The origin of this receptor is a woman aged 40 to 55 in good health and CMV-seronegative. Sequences were obtained from PBMCs. CDR3 sequence reads: CASSELQGNTEAFF. In DNA form, the CDR3 reads TGTGCCAGCAGTGAGTTACAGGGGAACACTGAAGCTTTCTTT.